This TCR beta chain comes out of a study of blood T cell repertoires in COVID-19. Study in general: Acute and convalescent COVID-19 specimens originated in the United States, Italy and Spain.

The CDR3 length is 14 residues. Germline V CDR1 and CDR2: GTSNPN, SVGIG (reference sequence). Deletions cut 2 bases from V and 4 bases from J, with 12 bases between. Per the original methods: Amplification of reference gene primers provided the estimated nucleated cell counts. TCRdb keeps only in-frame clones here, not all; method: immunoSEQ multiplex PCR. The V and J calls and clone size were taken over from that table, and D and trimming were inferred from the DNA. The sample comprises a few hundred thousand clones, roughly 84% of which are singletons, and around 3% rests with the top ten. Those enrolled, adults aged roughly 18 to 90 years, came from about 24 US areas. Donors of Cohort 3 who recovered were those that had two negative PCRs, clearance, or symptom resolution.

This receptor was identified in a woman in her twenties or thirties who had recovered from COVID-19. The rearrangement joins TRBV30 to TRBJ1-3; D unresolved. Material: PBMCs or T cells enriched from blood (not recorded which). The DNA for the CDR3 is TGTGCCTGGAGTCCAACCCAAGCAGGAAACACCATATATTTT. This codes for CAWSPTQAGNTIYF.